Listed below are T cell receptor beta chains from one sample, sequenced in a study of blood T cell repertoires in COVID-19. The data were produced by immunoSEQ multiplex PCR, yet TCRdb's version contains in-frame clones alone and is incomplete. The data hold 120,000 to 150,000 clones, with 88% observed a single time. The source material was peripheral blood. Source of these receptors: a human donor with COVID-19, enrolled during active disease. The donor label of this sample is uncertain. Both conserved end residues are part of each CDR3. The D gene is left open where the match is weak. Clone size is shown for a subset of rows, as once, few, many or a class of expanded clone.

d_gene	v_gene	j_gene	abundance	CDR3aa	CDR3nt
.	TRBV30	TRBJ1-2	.	CAWSLRTEVDGYTF	TGTGCCTGGAGTCTCCGGACAGAGGTGGATGGCTACACCTTC
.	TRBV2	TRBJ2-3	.	CASVSTDTQYF	TGTGCCAGCGTAAGCACAGATACGCAGTATTTT
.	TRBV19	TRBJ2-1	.	CATESRGFYNEQFF	TGTGCCACCGAGTCGAGGGGGTTCTACAATGAGCAGTTCTTC
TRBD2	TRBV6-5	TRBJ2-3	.	CASSSPGRVADTQYF	TGTGCCAGCAGTTCCCCGGGGAGGGTGGCAGATACGCAGTATTTT
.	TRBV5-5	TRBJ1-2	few	CASSYMITGQGDGYTF	TGTGCCAGCAGCTACATGATTACGGGACAAGGGGATGGCTACACCTTC
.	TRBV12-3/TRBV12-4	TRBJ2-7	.	CASSLVRGEQYF	TGTGCCAGCAGCCTGGTCCGGGGCGAGCAGTACTTC
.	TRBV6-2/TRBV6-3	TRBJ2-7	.	CASSYSSSISSYEQYF	TGTGCCAGCAGTTACTCGAGTAGCATCTCCTCCTACGAGCAGTACTTC
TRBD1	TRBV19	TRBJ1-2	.	CASRSRDRGSGYTF	TGTGCCAGTAGGAGCCGGGACAGGGGGTCCGGCTACACCTTC
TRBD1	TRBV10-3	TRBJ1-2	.	CAIRRDRGYGYTF	TGTGCCATCAGGAGGGACAGGGGCTATGGCTACACCTTC
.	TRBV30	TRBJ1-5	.	CAWNSYSNQPQHF	TGTGCCTGGAATTCGTATAGCAATCAGCCCCAGCATTTT
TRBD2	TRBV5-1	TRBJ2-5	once	CASSLAGGQETQYF	TGCGCCAGCAGCTTAGCGGGGGGGCAAGAGACCCAGTACTTC
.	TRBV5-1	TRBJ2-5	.	CASSEERMETQYF	TGCGCCAGCAGCGAGGAAAGGATGGAGACCCAGTACTTC
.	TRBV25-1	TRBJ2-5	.	CASSAYGAGGETQYF	TGTGCCAGCAGTGCCTACGGAGCCGGAGGGGAGACCCAGTACTTC
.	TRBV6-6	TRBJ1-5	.	CASRLGGASNQPQHF	TGTGCCAGCAGACTGGGGGGGGCGAGCAATCAGCCCCAGCATTTT
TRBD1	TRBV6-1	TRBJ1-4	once	CASSALSGQTNEKLFF	TGTGCCAGCAGTGCTCTCTCGGGACAGACTAATGAAAAACTGTTTTTT
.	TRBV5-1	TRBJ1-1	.	CASSFEGGSGNTEAFF	TGCGCCAGCAGCTTCGAAGGGGGATCGGGAAACACTGAAGCTTTCTTT
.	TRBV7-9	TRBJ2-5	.	CASNKGVAETQYF	TGTGCCAGCAATAAGGGGGTAGCAGAGACCCAGTACTTC
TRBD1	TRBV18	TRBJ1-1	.	CASSLQDRPAAEAFF	TGTGCCAGCTCACTACAGGACAGGCCTGCGGCTGAAGCTTTCTTT
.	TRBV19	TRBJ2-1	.	CASSPGGLDNEQFF	TGTGCCAGTAGTCCAGGCGGGCTCGACAATGAGCAGTTCTTC
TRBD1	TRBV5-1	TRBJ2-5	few	CASSLTGGQETQYF	TGCGCCAGCAGCTTGACAGGGGGCCAAGAGACCCAGTACTTC
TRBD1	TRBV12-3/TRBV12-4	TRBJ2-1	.	CASSGQGDSEQFF	TGTGCCAGCAGTGGGCAGGGGGATAGTGAGCAGTTCTTC
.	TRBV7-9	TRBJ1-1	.	CASSFQGGTEAFF	TGTGCCAGCAGCTTCCAGGGTGGTACTGAAGCTTTCTTT
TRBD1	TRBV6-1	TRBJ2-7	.	CASSENPDRAEQYF	TGTGCCAGCAGTGAAAACCCCGACAGGGCCGAGCAGTACTTC
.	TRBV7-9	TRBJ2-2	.	CASSLREYGELFF	TGTGCCAGCAGCCTCAGGGAATACGGGGAGCTGTTTTTT
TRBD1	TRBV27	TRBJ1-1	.	CASRPPTGYAEAFF	TGTGCCAGCAGGCCTCCGACAGGGTATGCTGAAGCTTTCTTT
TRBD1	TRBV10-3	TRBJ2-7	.	CAVGQGAYEQYF	TGTGCGGTGGGACAGGGGGCCTACGAGCAGTACTTC
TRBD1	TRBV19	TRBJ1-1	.	CAPKGTGRTEAFF	TGTGCCCCCAAAGGGACAGGGCGCACTGAAGCTTTCTTT
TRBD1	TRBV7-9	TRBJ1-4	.	CASSHRTGEDEKLFF	TGTGCCAGCAGCCATCGGACAGGGGAGGATGAAAAACTGTTTTTT
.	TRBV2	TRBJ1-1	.	CASIRDEGTEAFF	TGTGCCAGCATCCGGGATGAGGGCACTGAAGCTTTCTTT
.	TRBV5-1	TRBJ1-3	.	CASSQDSPSSGNTIYF	TGCGCCAGCAGCCAGGACTCTCCGAGCTCTGGAAACACCATATATTTT
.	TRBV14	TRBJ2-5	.	CASSWTAQETQYF	TGTGCCAGCTCTTGGACAGCCCAAGAGACCCAGTACTTC
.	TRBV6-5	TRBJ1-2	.	CASSYGQAGGYTF	TGTGCCAGCAGTTACGGGCAGGCTGGGGGCTACACCTTC
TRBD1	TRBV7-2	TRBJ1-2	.	CASSLGTDYGYTF	TGTGCCAGCAGCCTCGGGACAGACTATGGCTACACCTTC
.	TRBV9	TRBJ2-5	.	CASNPPRGRSAGYQETQYF	TGTGCCAGCAATCCTCCACGGGGCCGAAGTGCGGGGTACCAAGAGACCCAGTACTTC
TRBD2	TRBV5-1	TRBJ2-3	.	CASSLLAGADTQYF	TGCGCCAGCAGCTTGCTAGCGGGAGCAGATACGCAGTATTTT
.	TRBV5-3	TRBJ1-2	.	CARSLVEDRTPIYGYTF	TGTGCCAGAAGCTTGGTGGAAGACAGAACCCCTATCTATGGCTACACCTTC
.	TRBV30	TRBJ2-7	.	CAWEGSYEQYF	TGTGCCTGGGAGGGGTCCTACGAGCAGTACTTC
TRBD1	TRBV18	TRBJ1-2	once	CASSPRDRGFTDYGYTF	TGTGCCAGCTCACCCCGGGACAGGGGATTTACGGACTATGGCTACACCTTC
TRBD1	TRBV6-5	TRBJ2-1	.	CTTRGLNEQFF	TGTACCACCAGGGGGCTCAATGAGCAGTTCTTC
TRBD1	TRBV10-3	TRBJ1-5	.	CAISVGQAGNQPQHF	TGTGCCATCAGTGTGGGACAGGCGGGCAATCAGCCCCAGCATTTT
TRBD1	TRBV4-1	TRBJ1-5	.	CASSQTGGQPQHF	TGCGCCAGCAGCCAGACAGGGGGTCAGCCCCAGCATTTT
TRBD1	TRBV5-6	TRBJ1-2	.	CASSPWDRVNYGYTF	TGTGCCAGCAGCCCATGGGACAGGGTTAACTATGGCTACACCTTC
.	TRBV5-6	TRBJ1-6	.	CASSLGGNNSPLHF	TGTGCCAGCAGCTTGGGAGGGAATAATTCACCCCTCCACTTT
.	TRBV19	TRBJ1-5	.	CASNWAGVAQPQHF	TGTGCCAGTAATTGGGCAGGGGTTGCTCAGCCCCAGCATTTT
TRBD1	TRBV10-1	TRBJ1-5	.	CARKDRNQPQHF	TGCGCCAGAAAGGACAGGAATCAGCCCCAGCATTTT
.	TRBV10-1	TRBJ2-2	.	CASSTSTGSAGELFF	TGCGCCAGCAGTACAAGTACAGGGTCTGCGGGGGAGCTGTTTTTT
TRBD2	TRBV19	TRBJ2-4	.	CASSPTARGGTNIQYF	TGTGCCAGTAGTCCGACGGCGCGGGGGGGCACGAACATTCAGTACTTC
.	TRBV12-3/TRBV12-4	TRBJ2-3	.	CASSFGDTQYF	TGTGCCAGCAGTTTCGGAGATACGCAGTATTTT